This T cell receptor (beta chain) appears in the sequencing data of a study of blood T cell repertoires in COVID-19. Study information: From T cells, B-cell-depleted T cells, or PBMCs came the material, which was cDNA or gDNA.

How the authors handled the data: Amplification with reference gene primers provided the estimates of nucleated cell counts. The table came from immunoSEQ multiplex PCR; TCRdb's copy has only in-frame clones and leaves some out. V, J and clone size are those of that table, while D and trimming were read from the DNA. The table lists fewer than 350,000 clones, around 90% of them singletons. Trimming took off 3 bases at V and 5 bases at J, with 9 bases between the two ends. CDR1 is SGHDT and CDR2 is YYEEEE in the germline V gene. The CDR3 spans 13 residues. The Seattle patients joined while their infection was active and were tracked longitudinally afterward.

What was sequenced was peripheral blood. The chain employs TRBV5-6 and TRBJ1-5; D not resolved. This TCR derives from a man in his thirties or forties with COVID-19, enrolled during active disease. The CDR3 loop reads CASSYRRDQPQHF. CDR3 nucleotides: TGTGCCAGCAGCTACCGACGGGATCAGCCCCAGCATTTT. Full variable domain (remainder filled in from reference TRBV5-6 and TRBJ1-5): DAGVTQSPTHLIKTRGQQVTLRCSPKSGHDTVSWYQQALGQGPQFIFQYYEEEERQRGNFPDRFSGHQFPNYSSELNVNALLLGDSALYLCASSYRRDQPQHFGDGTRLSIL.